One and the same sample provided the 20 T cell receptor beta chains below, sequenced in a study of blood T cell repertoires in COVID-19. The protocol was immunoSEQ multiplex PCR, while the TCRdb copy is restricted to in-frame clones and leaves out a portion. Of a few hundred thousand clones in the sample, around nine tenths were seen once. Source material: peripheral blood. The source of these receptors is a woman in her sixties or seventies with active or convalescent COVID-19.

The V gene is TRBV14, the J gene TRBJ2-1, with D uncertain. The CDR3 is 18 residues long. The germline V gene encodes CDR1 SGHDN and CDR2 FVKESK. V lost 1 base to trimming and J lost 0 bases, with 16 bases between them. CDR3 nucleotide sequence: TGTGCCAGCAGCCAAGGCCCAAAGGCAGACTTCTCCTACAATGAGCAGTTCTTC. Its protein is CASSQGPKADFSYNEQFF. Supplemented by reference TRBV14 and TRBJ2-1, the full variable domain reads EAGVTQFPSHSVIEKGQTVTLRCDPISGHDNLYWYRRVMGKEIKFLLHFVKESKQDESGMPNNRFLAERTGGTYSTLKVQPAELEDSGVYFCASSQGPKADFSYNEQFFGPGTRLTVL.

This clone was seen just once. V gene TRBV6-2 or TRBV6-3 combines with J gene TRBJ2-2, with 8 bases that match TRBD1. CDR3 length: 15 residues. Germline trimming cut 5 bases from V and 5 bases from J; bases unmatched to any gene: 7. CDR1 is MNHEY and CDR2 is SVGEGT in the germline V gene. The CDR3 loop is CASSPDRGRTGELFF. Written as DNA, the CDR3 is TGTGCCAGCAGTCCCGACAGGGGTCGTACCGGGGAGCTGTTTTTT.

The V and J genes are TRBV5-5 and TRBJ2-5; 11 positions match TRBD2. The germline gives CDR1 SGHKS, CDR2 YYEKEE (reference sequence). Trimming took 4 bases from V and 2 from J; bases not matched to a gene: 7. The length of the CDR3 is 16 residues. The CDR3, as DNA: TGTGCCAGCAGCGATCAACGGACTAGCGGGCAAGAGACCCAGTACTTC. Its protein product is CASSDQRTSGQETQYF.

The chain recombines TRBV10-3 with TRBJ2-1; 7 nucleotides align to TRBD2. J lost 0 bases, V lost 6 bases, and 2 bases had no gene match. Germline loops: CDR1 ENHRY, CDR2 SYGVKD. The CDR3 runs to 14 residues. The CDR3 DNA is TGTGCCATCAGGGGGGGGACCTCCTACAATGAGCAGTTCTTC. Translated, it gives CAIRGGTSYNEQFF.

The chain couples TRBV4-1 to TRBJ1-1, with TRBD1 matching 7 bases. With 6 bases clipped from V and 5 bases from J, the junction kept 3 bases outside the gene matches. The length of the CDR3 is 12 residues. CDR1 and CDR2 (germline): MGHRA, YSYEKL. CDR3 DNA sequence: TGCGCCAGCAGTGCAGGGGGAACTGAAGCTTTCTTT. It codes for CASSAGGTEAFF.

The chain links TRBV7-8 to TRBJ2-3; 9 bases are shared with TRBD2. The CDR3 consists of 15 residues. The germline CDR1 and CDR2 sequences are SGHVS and FQNEAQ. V lost 8 bases, J lost 3 bases, and 9 bases stayed unmatched. The CDR3 sequence is CASPPAGGQTDTQYF. DNA for the CDR3: TGTGCCAGCCCGCCAGCGGGGGGACAAACAGATACGCAGTATTTT.

This rearrangement joins TRBV7-9 to TRBJ1-1, with TRBD1 matching 8 bases. J was trimmed by 4 bases and V by 5 bases; bases with no gene match: 6. The CDR3 length is 14 residues. Germline V gene sequence: CDR1 SEHNR, CDR2 FQNEAQ (reference sequence). CDR3 DNA sequence: TGTGCCAGCAGCCCTCAGGGGGCTGGCACTGAAGCTTTCTTT. Translating gives CASSPQGAGTEAFF.

This chain connects TRBV25-1 to TRBJ2-1; 9 nucleotides align to TRBD2. Germline loops: CDR1 MGHDK, CDR2 SYGVNS. The CDR3 contains 14 residues. V shed 7 bases, J shed 4 bases, and the junction held 5 bases outside the gene matches. The CDR3 DNA follows: TGTGCCAGCAATCCTAGCGGGGCTTACAATGAGCAGTTCTTC. Protein: CASNPSGAYNEQFF.

The genes are TRBV4-3 and TRBJ2-3; possible D gene TRBD2, 6 bases. Germline loops: CDR1 LGHNA, CDR2 YSLEER. The V end was cut by 6 bases, the J end by 0 bases, with 16 bases between. This CDR3 has 16 amino acids. The CDR3 DNA follows: TGCGCCAGCAGTCTTAGCGGTTCGGTGAGCACAGATACGCAGTATTTT. Translating it yields CASSLSGSVSTDTQYF.

The rearrangement joins TRBV6-5 to TRBJ2-4; perhaps TRBD1 as D (5 bases). The CDR3 consists of 14 residues. Trimming took 6 bases from V and 7 from J, leaving 16 bases between them. CDR1 MNHEY and CDR2 SVGAGI come from the germline V gene. The CDR3 region is CASRLQGTGNIQYF. The CDR3 region has the DNA TGTGCCAGCAGGCTCCAGGGAACCGGCAACATTCAGTACTTC.

The chain couples TRBV3-1 (or the pseudogene TRBV3-2) to TRBJ1-3; D is uncertain. Germline V gives CDR1 LGHDT, CDR2 YNNKEL (reference sequence). This CDR3 is built from 15 residues. V lost 1 base and J lost 0, with 7 bases in between. The CDR3 is CASSQVRDSGNTIYF. The CDR3 DNA sequence: TGTGCCAGCAGCCAAGTTCGGGACTCTGGAAACACCATATATTTT.

As to this clone: Additional DNA sequences in this sample encode the identical CDR3. The chain uses TRBV19 and TRBJ1-1; 9 positions match TRBD1. Germline-derived CDR1 and CDR2 are LNHDA and SQIVND (reference sequence). CDR3 length: 14 residues. Trimming at V came to 8 bases and at J to 3 bases, leaving 7 bases not matched to a gene. The CDR3 nucleotides are TGTGCCAGTCGGAGGGGACAGGGAGACACTGAAGCTTTCTTT. Its translation is CASRRGQGDTEAFF.

The J gene is TRBJ1-2, the V gene TRBV27, with D maybe TRBD1 (6 bases). This CDR3 comprises 14 residues. Between the trimmed V and J ends, which lost 5 bases and 8 bases, there was a span of 18 bases. Germline CDR1 and CDR2: MNHEY and SMNVEV (reference sequence). CDR3 sequence (DNA): TGTGCCAGCAGTCCCCTAGTCAGGGGAAAGGGCTACACCTTC. This translates into CASSPLVRGKGYTF.

The rearrangement uses TRBV9 and TRBJ1-2; no definite D call. Germline CDR1 is SGDLS and CDR2 is YYNGEE. The germline V and J ends were trimmed by 0 bases and 3 bases, with 3 bases remaining between them. This CDR3 is built from 12 residues. Here the CDR3 reads CASSVADYGYTF. The CDR3 DNA sequence: TGTGCCAGCAGCGTAGCTGACTATGGCTACACCTTC. The full variable domain, its missing parts supplied by reference TRBV9 and TRBJ1-2, is DSGVTQTPKHLITATGQRVTLRCSPRSGDLSVYWYQQSLDQGLQFLIQYYNGEERAKGNILERFSAQQFPDLHSELNLSSLELGDSALYFCASSVADYGYTFGSGTRLTVV.

The chain is built from TRBV5-4 and TRBJ1-5, with 10 bases matching TRBD1. Losses at the gene ends were 3 bases for V and 5 bases for J; bases not matched to a gene: 5. Germline values: CDR1 SGHNT, CDR2 YYREEE (reference sequence). This CDR3 is 15 amino acids long. The CDR3 coding sequence is TGTGCCAGCAGCTGGGGGGACAGGGGTGATCAGCCCCAGCATTTT. Protein sequence: CASSWGDRGDQPQHF. Full variable domain (rest looked up from reference TRBV5-4 and TRBJ1-5): ETGVTQSPTHLIKTRGQQVTLRCSSQSGHNTVSWYQQALGQGPQFIFQYYREEENGRGNFPPRFSGLQFPNYSSELNVNALELDDSALYLCASSWGDRGDQPQHFGDGTRLSIL.

The V gene is TRBV2, the J gene TRBJ2-7; 7 nucleotides align to TRBD2. The CDR3 has 14 residues. J was trimmed by 3 bases and V by 3 bases; bases with no gene match: 5. Germline CDR1 is SNHLY and CDR2 is FYNNEI. The CDR3 here is CASSELPGGYEQYF. CDR3 bases: TGTGCCAGCAGTGAGTTGCCGGGGGGCTACGAGCAGTACTTC.

The chain combines TRBV9 with TRBJ1-2; a possible D gene is TRBD1 (6 bases). The CDR3 runs to 15 residues. V lost 4 bases and J lost 2, with 15 bases in between. The germline gives CDR1 SGDLS, CDR2 YYNGEE. The CDR3 loop reads CASSLKPTGNYGYTF. The CDR3 DNA reads as TGTGCCAGCAGCCTAAAGCCGACAGGAAACTATGGCTACACCTTC.

This chain connects TRBV6-5 to TRBJ1-1, with a weak D call TRBD1 (5 bases). This CDR3 has 13 residues. Trimming shortened V by 3 bases and J by 5 bases, and 10 bases separated the two germline ends. CDR1 and CDR2 from the germline V gene are MNHEY and SVGAGI. The CDR3 loop is CASSYTGGTEAFF. The CDR3 bases are TGTGCCAGCAGTTATACTGGGGGGACTGAAGCTTTCTTT.

The chain uses TRBV7-2 and TRBJ1-3; 7 nucleotides match TRBD1. The CDR3 consists of 14 residues. V gave up 7 bases and J gave up 3 bases; unmatched junction bases: 6. Germline V gene data show CDR1 as SGHTA and CDR2 as FQGNSA. CDR3 in DNA: TGTGCCAGCACCGCGGGACAGCTTGGAAACACCATATATTTT. It codes for CASTAGQLGNTIYF.

Comment on this clone: One junction end disagrees with the germline gene, perhaps due to a read error. The gene calls are TRBV3-1 (or the pseudogene TRBV3-2) and TRBJ1-1, with D tentatively TRBD1 (6 bases). The CDR3 length is 15 residues. Germline CDR1 and CDR2: LGHDT and YNNKEL (reference sequence). CDR3 loop: CASSQEDSLNTEAFF. In DNA form, the CDR3 reads TGTGCCAGCAGCCAAGAGGACAGCTTGAATACTGAAGCTTTCTTT.